The subject of this entry is one TCR beta chain. The data were taken from a study of T cells after yellow fever vaccination. MiXCR, applied by TCRdb to the 5' RACE reads, yields one record per CDR3 protein. The sample carries approximately 510,000 distinct CDR3 sequences, 21% recorded once. This CDR3 contains 13 residues. Germline values: CDR1 MNHNS, CDR2 SASEGT. The germline V and J ends were trimmed by 6 bases and 2 bases, with 7 bases remaining between them. The TCR sequence derives from a young man who received the YFV17D yellow fever vaccine. Specimen: PBMCs, collected roughly 20 days after the first yellow fever vaccination. The rearrangement uses TRBV6-1 and TRBJ2-2; D is undetermined. CDR3 DNA: TGTGCCAGCAGGCTCAGAAACACCGGGGAGCTGTTTTTT. Translating it yields CASRLRNTGELFF.